This passage covers 21 T cell receptor beta chains from one sample sequenced in a study of low-dose radiotherapy and immunotherapy resistance in tumors. Priming of first-strand cDNA relied on TRAV- and TRBV-specific primers (covering alpha and beta chains). Over roughly 19 PCR cycles, TCRs were amplified from a constant-region primer and V-primer adapter. One entry per CDR3 protein results from TCRdb running MiXCR on the reads. The table includes roughly 100,000 distinct CDR3 sequences, around 20% detected once. The time point denotes: after trial treatment. Treatment reported: LDRT plus nivolumab, ipilimumab, low-dose cyclophosphamide and aspirin (RACIN trial). The input for sequencing was PBMCs, taken after low-dose radiotherapy plus immunotherapy. Receptor source: a female donor with ovarian cancer.

This chain joins TRBV28 and TRBJ1-1; D not resolved. The CDR3 spans 14 residues. V lost 3 bases and J 5 bases, leaving 13 bases between the germline ends. The germline CDR1 and CDR2 sequences are MDHEN and SYDVKM. For the CDR3, the DNA is TGTGCCAGCAGTTTTATGCAGGCAAGGACTGAAGCTTTCTTT. It specifies CASSFMQARTEAFF.

This clonotype was recorded only once. This likely came from a read error, as a far larger clone is one base away. The chain has TRBV5-8 and TRBJ1-2; 7 bases are shared with TRBD1. The CDR3 is 17 residues long. Germline V gene sequence: CDR1 SGHTS, CDR2 YDEGEE. For the CDR3, the DNA is TGTGTCAGCAGCTTGGAACCCACGCAGGGGGGGATCGCTGGCTACACCTTC. Its protein is CVSSLEPTQGGIAGYTF.

This clonotype was seen ten or more times. The chain uses TRBV4-1 and TRBJ1-1; the D gene is possibly TRBD1 (5 bases). The CDR3 has 17 amino acids. Trimming took 0 bases from V and 0 from J, leaving 14 bases between them. The germline V gene has CDR1 MGHRA and CDR2 YSYEKL. CDR3 nucleotides: TGCGCCAGCAGCCAAGATTGGGTGGGACGGATGAACACTGAAGCTTTCTTT. Its translation: CASSQDWVGRMNTEAFF.

This clonotype was counted ten times or more. The J gene is TRBJ2-2, the V gene TRBV12-3 or TRBV12-4, with a possible D match to TRBD2 (6 bases). This CDR3 spans 17 amino acids. V lost 6 bases and J lost 9, with 26 bases in between. In nucleotides, the CDR3 is TGTGCCAGCAGCCCTCCTCTGGGGGGATGGGGGGTCCGGGAGCTGTTTTTT. This sequence encodes CASSPPLGGWGVRELFF.

This clonotype appeared many times. The CDR3 DNA is TGTGCCAGCAGTTACCGACAGGGTCCGGGCTACGAGCAGTACTTC. This translates into CASSYRQGPGYEQYF. The genes are TRBV6-2 or TRBV6-3 and TRBJ2-7, with 7 bases fitting TRBD1. Germline assignment: CDR1 MNHEY and CDR2 SVGEGT. The CDR3 is 15 amino acids. The J segment lost 3 bases and the V segment lost 2 bases, leaving 7 bases of the junction unmatched.

This clonotype was recorded at least ten times. The chain is built from TRBV7-9 and TRBJ2-1; 8 bases are a match to TRBD2. V lost 5 bases, J lost 4 bases, and 10 bases stayed unmatched. The germline V gene encodes CDR1 SEHNR and CDR2 FQNEAQ (reference sequence). The CDR3 spans 16 residues. CDR3: CASSITTGLEYNEQFF. The CDR3 DNA reads TGTGCCAGCAGCATAACCACGGGACTAGAATACAATGAGCAGTTCTTC.

This clonotype was detected ten times or more. DNA of the CDR3: TGCAGCGTGAACAGGGGCGGGGATGAGCAGTTCTTC. Translation gives CSVNRGGDEQFF. The chain employs TRBV29-1 and TRBJ2-1, with TRBD1 as a possible D gene (7 bases). The CDR3 runs 12 residues. CDR1 and CDR2 (germline): SQVTM, ANQGSEA. V was shortened by 6 bases and J by 8 bases, with 14 bases between the two germline ends.

This clonotype was counted many times. V is TRBV2 and J is TRBJ2-2; 9 bases align to TRBD1. The CDR3 is 15 residues long. Per the germline V gene, CDR1 is SNHLY and CDR2 is FYNNEI. V trimming: 5 bases; J trimming: 3 bases; junction bases outside the gene matches: 4. CDR3 DNA sequence: TGTGCCAGCAGTCGGGACAGGGCGTACACCGGGGAGCTGTTTTTT. It specifies CASSRDRAYTGELFF. Drawing the rest from reference TRBV2 and TRBJ2-2, the complete variable domain is EPEVTQTPSHQVTQMGQEVILRCVPISNHLYFYWYRQILGQKVEFLVSFYNNEISEKSEIFDDQFSVERPDGSNFTLKIRSTKLEDSAMYFCASSRDRAYTGELFFGEGSRLTVL.

This clonotype showed up many times. V usage is TRBV5-1 and J usage is TRBJ2-3, with 8 bases fitting TRBD1. With 0 bases clipped from V and 0 bases from J, the junction kept 6 bases outside the gene matches. The CDR3 is made up of 17 amino acids. The germline CDR1 and CDR2 sequences are SGHRS and YFSETQ. Here the CDR3 DNA reads TGCGCCAGCAGCTTGGGGGACAGGTGGGCTAGCACAGATACGCAGTATTTT. Its protein product is CASSLGDRWASTDTQYF.

In this sample, this clonotype turned up many times. The V gene is TRBV5-1, the J gene TRBJ2-3, with TRBD2 as a possible D gene (7 bases). The CDR3 has 14 amino acids. In germline, CDR1 is SGHRS, CDR2 YFSETQ. Trimming took 4 bases from V and 4 from J, leaving 13 bases between them. CDR3 coding DNA: TGCGCCAGCAGCCTCGGAGGGGGGGCAGATACGCAGTATTTT. Residues: CASSLGGGADTQYF. The full variable domain, with the rest looked up from reference TRBV5-1 and TRBJ2-3, is KAGVTQTPRYLIKTRGQQVTLSCSPISGHRSVSWYQQTPGQGLQFLFEYFSETQRNKGNFPGRFSGRQFSNSRSEMNVSTLELGDSALYLCASSLGGGADTQYFGPGTRLTVL.

A single count supports this clonotype. The CDR3 carries no conserved terminal phenylalanine or tryptophan, so it likely arises from a read error. The rearrangement uses TRBV12-3 or TRBV12-4 and TRBJ1-6, with D uncertain. The CDR3 covers 15 residues. The CDR3 spells CASSLAGRYSSPLHS. CDR3 sequence (DNA): TGTGCCAGCAGTTTAGCTGGCAGATATAGTTCACCCCTCCACTCT.

This clonotype was seen at least ten times. The V and J genes are TRBV20-1 and TRBJ2-4; D is possibly TRBD2 (7 bases). V lost 6 bases, J lost 2 bases, and 20 bases lay in between. CDR3 length equals 16 residues. Germline V CDR1 and CDR2: DFQATT, SNEGSKA (reference sequence). The CDR3 nucleotides read TGCAGTGCCTACCCACCCGGGGGGCGGACCAAAAACATTCAGTACTTC. It specifies CSAYPPGGRTKNIQYF.

This clonotype was counted at least ten times. The chain is built from TRBV4-2 and TRBJ2-7; 9 nucleotides line up with TRBD1. V was clipped by 4 bases and J by 7 bases; unmatched bases: 11. CDR1 is LGHNA, CDR2 YNFKEQ, per germline. This CDR3 comprises 15 residues. This chain's CDR3 is CASSRPGQGEGEQYF. The CDR3 DNA reads as TGTGCCAGCAGCCGGCCGGGACAGGGTGAAGGGGAGCAGTACTTC.

There are many counts of this clonotype. CDR3 DNA: TGTGCCTGGAAGCGAGCGGGAGGGACAGATACGCAGTATTTT. Amino acids: CAWKRAGGTDTQYF. The chain carries TRBV30 and TRBJ2-3; 10 bases line up with TRBD2. Germline CDR1 GTSNPN, CDR2 SVGIG (reference sequence). This CDR3 has 14 amino acids. V lost 4 bases and J lost 3; bases outside the gene matches: 4.

This clonotype was detected ten times or more. This chain uses TRBV29-1 with TRBJ1-5; D remains unclear. Germline CDR1 and CDR2: SQVTM and ANQGSEA. The CDR3 is made up of 12 amino acids. V lost 4 bases to trimming and J lost 5 bases, with 9 bases between them. The CDR3 region is CSVGLLDQPQHF. The CDR3 DNA follows: TGCAGCGTTGGGCTGCTAGATCAGCCCCAGCATTTT.

This clonotype was recorded many times. The J gene is TRBJ2-3, the V gene TRBV15, with TRBD1 as a possible D gene (7 bases). The CDR3 sequence is 18 residues long. Germline V gives CDR1 LNHNV, CDR2 YYDKDF (reference sequence). V gave up 4 bases and J gave up 0 bases, with 20 bases separating them. This CDR3 is CATSKTGRAGGSTDTQYF. The CDR3 DNA sequence: TGTGCCACCAGCAAAACAGGACGTGCAGGGGGGAGCACAGATACGCAGTATTTT.

Many counts were recorded for this clonotype. The rearrangement joins TRBV5-1 to TRBJ1-1; no firm D call. The germline V gene has CDR1 SGHRS and CDR2 YFSETQ. The V end lost 0 bases, the J end lost 4 bases, and 13 bases lay between the germline ends. This CDR3 has 15 residues. This chain's CDR3 is CASSLEAQGITEAFF. CDR3 nucleotide sequence: TGCGCCAGCAGCTTGGAGGCCCAAGGGATCACTGAAGCTTTCTTT.

This clonotype was seen at least ten times. This rearrangement joins TRBV13 to TRBJ1-5; weak D call: TRBD1 (5 bases). Trimming removed 1 base at V and 2 bases at J, with 15 bases between. This CDR3 is 17 amino acids long. In germline, CDR1 is PRHDT, CDR2 FYEKMQ (reference sequence). The CDR3 reads CASSLEWGFRCNQPQHF. The CDR3 DNA reads TGTGCCAGCAGCTTAGAATGGGGCTTTCGGTGCAATCAGCCCCAGCATTTT.

In this sample, this clonotype turned up many times. The rearrangement joins TRBV29-1 to TRBJ1-2; 8 nucleotides align to TRBD1. The CDR3 sequence is 14 residues long. In germline, CDR1 is SQVTM, CDR2 ANQGSEA. Losses at the gene ends were 4 bases for V and 6 bases for J; bases not matched to a gene: 10. The CDR3 loop is CSVASRTGMNGYTF. CDR3 in DNA: TGCAGCGTTGCTTCACGGACAGGGATGAATGGCTACACCTTC.

This clonotype was seen repeatedly, ten times or more. The V gene is TRBV29-1, the J gene TRBJ1-1; possible D gene TRBD1, 6 bases. Trimming shortened V by 4 bases and J by 1 base, and 16 bases separated the two germline ends. Germline V gene sequence: CDR1 SQVTM, CDR2 ANQGSEA. This CDR3 is 15 amino acids long. CDR3 nucleotide sequence: TGCAGCGTTGCTGCGCGACAGGTCAAGAACACTGAAGCTTTCTTT. Translation gives CSVAARQVKNTEAFF.

Worth noting for this clonotype: This likely came from a read error, as a far larger clone is one base away. The chain joins TRBV7-8 to TRBJ2-7, with D uncertain. The CDR3 covers 13 residues. V was pared by 5 bases and J by 7 bases, with 15 bases between. Germline V gives CDR1 SGHVS, CDR2 FQNEAQ. DNA of the CDR3: TGTGCCAGCAGCCCTGCCGCGCGTAATGAGCAGTACTTC. This sequence encodes CASSPAARNEQYF.